What follows are 23 T cell receptor beta chains derived from one specimen sequenced in a study of blood T cell repertoires in COVID-19. Only in-frame clones appear in the TCRdb table, and some are missing; sequencing was by immunoSEQ multiplex PCR. The data hold approximately 130,000 clones, with about 80% observed a single time. The sample taken for sequencing was peripheral blood. Receptors originate from a man between 35 and 55 years old with active or convalescent COVID-19.

The rearrangement links TRBV27 to TRBJ1-1; D possibly corresponds to TRBD1 (5 bases). The CDR3 length is 17 residues. Germline-derived CDR1 and CDR2 are MNHEY and SMNVEV (reference sequence). The germline V and J ends were trimmed by 1 base and 2 bases, with 17 bases remaining between them. CDR3 amino acids: CASSLLAGQPKNTEAFF. The CDR3 nucleotides read TGTGCCAGCAGTTTATTGGCAGGGCAGCCAAAAAACACTGAAGCTTTCTTT.

In this sample, this clone turned up once. The chain links TRBV4-1 to TRBJ2-1; no clear D. The V gene's germline CDR1 is MGHRA and CDR2 YSYEKL. V was shortened by 4 bases and J by 8 bases, with 9 bases between the two germline ends. This CDR3 has 12 residues. As DNA, the CDR3 is TGCGCCAGCAGCCTAGCCGAGGATGAGCAGTTCTTC. Its translation: CASSLAEDEQFF.

This chain uses TRBV3-1 (or the pseudogene TRBV3-2) with TRBJ1-2; 9 nucleotides align to TRBD1. Trimming at V came to 4 bases and at J to 5 bases, leaving 8 bases not matched to a gene. Germline V gives CDR1 LGHDT, CDR2 YNNKEL (reference sequence). The CDR3 consists of 15 residues. The CDR3 protein is CASSLGTGPGYGYTF. CDR3 nucleotide sequence: TGTGCCAGCAGCCTTGGGACAGGGCCTGGGTATGGCTACACCTTC.

The V and J genes are TRBV6-1 and TRBJ2-3, with 9 bases lining up with TRBD2. The CDR3 is made up of 15 amino acids. The V gene's germline CDR1 is MNHNS and CDR2 SASEGT. The trim removed 4 bases at V and 1 base at J, leaving 3 bases unmatched. CDR3 sequence: CASSGAGGRTDTQYF. The DNA of the CDR3 is TGTGCCAGCAGTGGAGCGGGGGGACGCACAGATACGCAGTATTTT.

V usage is TRBV6-1 and J usage is TRBJ2-7; no clear D. The V end was cut by 3 bases, the J end by 0 bases, with 15 bases between. There are 16 residues in the CDR3. Germline-derived CDR1 and CDR2 are MNHNS and SASEGT. CDR3 bases: TGTGCCAGCAGTGATCCGGGTTCCGTAGGCTCCTACGAGCAGTACTTC. Amino acid sequence: CASSDPGSVGSYEQYF.

The chain joins TRBV7-6 to TRBJ2-5; 10 nucleotides line up with TRBD2. CDR3 size: 16 residues. Germline V gene sequence: CDR1 SGHVS, CDR2 FNYEAQ. V was clipped by 2 bases and J by 7 bases; unmatched bases: 10. CDR3 amino acids: CASSLMLAGGFGTQYF. The CDR3 nucleotides are TGTGCCAGCAGCTTAATGTTAGCGGGGGGTTTCGGGACCCAGTACTTC.

V and J are TRBV7-3 and TRBJ2-5, with TRBD2 identical over 8 bases. With V trimmed by 6 bases and J by 4 bases, 10 bases remained unmatched. The V gene's germline CDR1 is SGHTA and CDR2 FQGTGA. The CDR3 spans 15 residues. CDR3: CASRAGTRTSETQYF. The DNA of the CDR3 is TGTGCCAGCAGGGCCGGGACTAGGACTTCAGAGACCCAGTACTTC. Full variable domain (rest looked up from reference TRBV7-3 and TRBJ2-5): GAGVSQTPSNKVTEKGKYVELRCDPISGHTALYWYRQSLGQGPEFLIYFQGTGAADDSGLPNDRFFAVRPEGSVSTLKIQRTERGDSAVYLCASRAGTRTSETQYFGPGTRLLVL.

The V call is TRBV5-1, the J call TRBJ1-5, with a tentative D call TRBD1 (5 bases). CDR3 size: 11 residues. CDR1 is SGHRS, CDR2 YFSETQ, per germline. V was shortened by 10 bases and J by 11 bases, with 16 bases between the two germline ends. CDR3 in DNA: TGCGCCGACTACCTTGGGGGGGCCCAGCATTTT. Its translation is CADYLGGAQHF.

The gene calls are TRBV25-1 and TRBJ2-1; 8 nucleotides align to TRBD1. The CDR3 is made up of 16 amino acids. V lost 3 bases, J lost 1 base, and 5 bases stayed unmatched. Per germline, CDR1 MGHDK and CDR2 SYGVNS. The CDR3 DNA reads as TGTGCCAGCAGTGATCTAGGACAGGGTTCCTACAATGAGCAGTTCTTC. Translating gives CASSDLGQGSYNEQFF.

This clone showed up just once. The gene calls are TRBV14 and TRBJ2-3, with 10 positions matching TRBD2. This CDR3 has 14 residues. The germline V gene has CDR1 SGHDN and CDR2 FVKESK. The CDR3 region is CAITAGGLTDTQYF. CDR3 coding DNA: TGTGCGATAACAGCGGGGGGGCTGACAGATACGCAGTATTTT.

The count of this clone is one. CDR3 in DNA: TGTGCCAGCAATACAGGGGGCCCGAACACTGAAGCTTTCTTT. This sequence encodes CASNTGGPNTEAFF. The chain joins TRBV2 to TRBJ1-1; 9 positions match TRBD1. CDR1 and CDR2 from the germline V gene are SNHLY and FYNNEI. CDR3 length: 14 residues. V lost 7 bases to trimming and J lost 1 base; unmatched junction nucleotides: 4.

This rearrangement joins TRBV18 to TRBJ2-1; possible D gene TRBD2, 6 bases. Germline V gives CDR1 KGHSH, CDR2 LQKENI. V shed 3 bases and J shed 13 bases, with 10 bases lying between them. CDR3 length: 11 amino acids. In DNA, the CDR3 is TGTGCCAGCTCACCGGGGAGGCATCAGTTCTTC. It codes for CASSPGRHQFF.

This chain links TRBV10-3 with TRBJ2-2; a possible D gene is TRBD2 (7 bases). CDR3 length equals 15 residues. Germline loops: CDR1 ENHRY, CDR2 SYGVKD. Trimming took off 6 bases at V and 3 bases at J, with 14 bases between the two ends. The CDR3 is CAIREGGADTGELFF. The CDR3 DNA is TGTGCCATCAGGGAGGGGGGGGCTGACACCGGGGAGCTGTTTTTT.

The chain is built from TRBV18 and TRBJ2-1; TRBD1 matches at 7 bases. Germline trimming cut 1 base from V and 8 bases from J; bases unmatched to any gene: 11. Germline V lookup: CDR1 KGHSH, CDR2 LQKENI. The CDR3 contains 16 residues. CDR3 in amino acids: CASSPHEAEGGHEQFF. CDR3 DNA sequence: TGTGCCAGCTCACCACACGAGGCGGAAGGGGGCCATGAGCAGTTCTTC.

The genes are TRBV6-5 and TRBJ2-2; no definite D call. The V gene lost 7 bases and the J gene lost 3 bases, with 6 bases spanning the gap. Germline-derived CDR1 and CDR2 are MNHEY and SVGAGI. The CDR3 totals 12 residues. The chain's CDR3 is CASTGYTGELFF. CDR3 DNA sequence: TGTGCCAGCACAGGCTACACCGGGGAGCTGTTTTTT.

This clone has more than one count but fewer than ten. This chain uses TRBV2 with TRBJ1-2, with D possibly matching TRBD1 (6 bases). The CDR3 consists of 15 residues. CDR1 SNHLY and CDR2 FYNNEI come from the germline V gene. The germline V and J ends were trimmed by 6 bases and 7 bases, with 21 bases remaining between them. CDR3 in amino acids: CASRNQGFQGPGYTF. The CDR3 DNA is TGTGCCAGCAGAAACCAAGGGTTTCAGGGGCCTGGCTACACCTTC.

The chain combines TRBV11-3 with TRBJ2-1; D call uncertain. V shed 5 bases and J shed 5 bases, with 10 bases lying between them. Germline V gives CDR1 SGHNT, CDR2 YENEEA. There are 13 residues in the CDR3. The CDR3 DNA reads TGTGCCAGCAGCCCCCATACAGACAATGAGCAGTTCTTC. Translation gives CASSPHTDNEQFF.

The chain's CDR3 is CASAEQGHGYTF. DNA of the CDR3: TGTGCCAGCGCGGAACAGGGTCATGGCTACACCTTC. The chain links TRBV6-5 to TRBJ1-2; maybe TRBD1 (6 bases). The CDR3 spans 12 residues. Germline V gene data show CDR1 as MNHEY and CDR2 as SVGAGI. The germline V and J ends were trimmed by 8 bases and 6 bases, with 13 bases remaining between them.

This clone was recorded only once. The V and J genes are TRBV19 and TRBJ2-7; 11 nucleotides agree with TRBD2. Germline-derived CDR1 and CDR2 are LNHDA and SQIVND (reference sequence). The V segment lost 3 bases and the J segment 1 base; nucleotides outside the gene matches: 5. The CDR3 runs 16 residues. CDR3 sequence: CASSMPSGGISYEQYF. CDR3 DNA: TGTGCCAGTAGTATGCCTAGCGGGGGGATTTCCTACGAGCAGTACTTC.

J is TRBJ2-1 and V is TRBV6-5; TRBD2 matches 10 bases. With V trimmed by 6 bases and J by 5 bases, 7 bases remained unmatched. From germline, CDR1 is MNHEY and CDR2 SVGAGI. This CDR3 spans 15 amino acids. Written as DNA, the CDR3 is TGTGCCAGCAGACCCACTAGCGGGGACCACAATGAGCAGTTCTTC. Encoded protein: CASRPTSGDHNEQFF.

V gene TRBV6-1 combines with J gene TRBJ2-7; 7 bases line up with TRBD1. This CDR3 is 16 amino acids long. The germline V gene has CDR1 MNHNS and CDR2 SASEGT. The junction had 6 bases not matched to a gene; V was cut back by 1 base and J by 0 bases. The CDR3 DNA sequence: TGTGCCAGCAGTGAAGAGCTGGGACAGCCCTCCTACGAGCAGTACTTC. Amino acid sequence: CASSEELGQPSYEQYF.

This clone was found a few times. The CDR3 here is CASHPGNSGANVLTF. CDR3 nucleotides: TGTGCCAGCCATCCAGGAAACTCTGGGGCCAACGTCCTGACTTTC. The chain employs TRBV5-4 and TRBJ2-6, with no clear D. Trimming removed 7 bases at V and 0 bases at J, with 11 bases between. The germline V gene encodes CDR1 SGHNT and CDR2 YYREEE (reference sequence). CDR3 length equals 15 residues.

The rearrangement joins TRBV4-3 to TRBJ2-7; 8 bases are shared with TRBD2. The CDR3 has 15 residues. CDR1 and CDR2 from the germline V gene are LGHNA and YSLEER. With V trimmed by 0 bases and J by 4 bases, 5 bases remained unmatched. CDR3 in amino acids: CASSQERGGPYEQYF. CDR3 DNA sequence: TGCGCCAGCAGCCAAGAACGGGGGGGCCCTTACGAGCAGTACTTC.